This is a list of T cell receptor beta chains from one sample in a study of T cell therapy after organ transplantation. Their antigen targets remain unknown. TCRdb keeps only in-frame clones here, not all; method: immunoSEQ multiplex PCR. The sample yields 50,000 or so clones, roughly 93% seen once. Sequenced here: CD8+ T cells from blood, sampled before autologous CMV-specific T cell therapy. The source is a human patient who had received a solid organ transplant and had CMV disease. Each CDR3 is given with its conserved first and last residue. The D gene is left open where the match is weak. For some rows the clone size is stated as once, few or many, or as a class when expanded; others skip it.

clone_size	d_call	v_call	j_call	cdr3_nt	cdr3_aa
-	TRBD1	TRBV5-6	TRBJ1-1	TGTGCCAGCAGCTTGGCCAGGGGGGGACCCGAAGCTTTCTTT	CASSLARGGPEAFF
-	TRBD2	TRBV11-2	TRBJ2-7	TGTGCCAGCAGCTTAGTTTCCCTAGCGGGCTACGAGCAGTACTTC	CASSLVSLAGYEQYF
-	TRBD1	TRBV5-1	TRBJ1-2	TGCGCCAGCAACCTTAACCGGGACAGGAATGGCTACACCTTC	CASNLNRDRNGYTF
-	TRBD2	TRBV27	TRBJ2-5	TGTGCCAGCAGCTTGACTAGCGGGACCATCCAAGAGACCCAGTACTTC	CASSLTSGTIQETQYF
-	-	TRBV27	TRBJ2-2	TGTGCCAGCGGGGAGACAGTATACACCGGGGAGCTGTTTTTT	CASGETVYTGELFF
-	-	TRBV13	TRBJ2-1	TGTGCCAGCAGCTTTTCGGGGTCAGCTCCTACAGGTAATGAGCAGTTCTTC	CASSFSGSAPTGNEQFF
-	-	TRBV11-2	TRBJ1-3	TGTGCCAGCAGCCCGCCTGGAAACACCATATATTTT	CASSPPGNTIYF
-	TRBD2	TRBV5-6	TRBJ2-1	TGTGCCAGCAGCTTCGGCATCTCCTGGACTAGCGTGGCTGAGCAGTTCTTC	CASSFGISWTSVAEQFF
once	TRBD1	TRBV6-4	TRBJ2-1	TGTGCCAGCAGTGACGGACAGGCCAATGAGCAGTTCTTC	CASSDGQANEQFF
-	-	TRBV30	TRBJ2-5	TGTGCCTGGAGTGTAGATGCTGAGGAGGAGACCCAGTACTTC	CAWSVDAEEETQYF
-	-	TRBV7-3	TRBJ2-7	TGTGCCAGCAGCCGCAACGGGGATGGGCACGAGCAGTACTTC	CASSRNGDGHEQYF
-	-	TRBV18	TRBJ2-2	TGTGCCAGCTCACCGGGACTCCAGAACACCGGGGAGCTGTTTTTT	CASSPGLQNTGELFF
-	-	TRBV27	TRBJ2-2	TGTGCCAGCAGTTTTATTTTGACCGGGGGACCCGGGGAGCTGTTTTTT	CASSFILTGGPGELFF
-	TRBD1	TRBV2	TRBJ2-3	TGTGCCAGCAGGGACGGACAGGGGGGGCCCACAGATACGCAGTATTTT	CASRDGQGGPTDTQYF
once	-	TRBV5-8	TRBJ2-3	TGTGCCAGCAGCCGGTTGGGGGACTTCCGCACAGATACGCAGTATTTT	CASSRLGDFRTDTQYF
-	-	TRBV14	TRBJ2-3	TGTGCCAGCAGCCAAGTCGTCGGACCAACAGATACGCAGTATTTT	CASSQVVGPTDTQYF
-	-	TRBV29-1	TRBJ2-5	TGCAGCGTTGAATGGAATTGGGGCGAGACCCAGTACTTC	CSVEWNWGETQYF
-	TRBD1	TRBV7-9	TRBJ1-2	TGTGCCAGCAGCCTACAGGGGGCGAACTATGGCTACACCTTC	CASSLQGANYGYTF
-	-	TRBV5-6	TRBJ2-7	TGTGCCAGCAGCTTGTCCAGGCTCTACGAGCAGTACTTC	CASSLSRLYEQYF
-	-	TRBV12-5	TRBJ1-5	TGTGCTAGTGGTTTGGTACTCTGGCAGGATCACAATCAGCCCCAGCATTTT	CASGLVLWQDHNQPQHF
-	-	TRBV4-3	TRBJ2-7	TGCGCCAGCAGCCAAGTTGCGGATTCCTACGAGCAGTACTTC	CASSQVADSYEQYF
-	-	TRBV6-5	TRBJ2-5	TGTGCCAGCAGTTACTCGTTTGGAGAGACCCAGTACTTC	CASSYSFGETQYF
once	-	TRBV18	TRBJ1-1	TGTGCCAGCTCACCAGAGACAGTGAACACTGAAGCTTTCTTT	CASSPETVNTEAFF
-	-	TRBV29-1	TRBJ2-2	TGCAGCGTTGAAGATAATAGGGGGGGCGCTGGCACCGGGGAGCTGTTTTTT	CSVEDNRGGAGTGELFF
-	-	TRBV4-1	TRBJ1-5	TGCGCCAGCAGCCAAGGGCGTGGAACAGGGCTGGGCAATCAGCCCCAGCATTTT	CASSQGRGTGLGNQPQHF
once	-	TRBV2	TRBJ2-7	TGTGCCAGCAGTGATGGGGCTTACGAGCAGTACTTC	CASSDGAYEQYF
once	-	TRBV7-9	TRBJ1-2	TGTGCCAGCAGCGCTACAGTGGATTACACCTTC	CASSATVDYTF
-	-	TRBV10-3	TRBJ1-2	TGTGCCATCAGTGAGGGCACGAACTATGGCTACACCTTC	CAISEGTNYGYTF
-	-	TRBV11-2	TRBJ2-7	TGTGCCAGCAGCTTATCCCTGGGGCTCTACGAGCAGTACTTC	CASSLSLGLYEQYF
-	-	TRBV29-1	TRBJ1-2	TGCAGCGTCGCTCAAGGGGGCTACACCTTC	CSVAQGGYTF
-	TRBD1	TRBV6-5	TRBJ1-2	TGTGCCGTCCAGGGGGGGTTTGGCTTCGGCTACACCTTC	CAVQGGFGFGYTF
-	-	TRBV6-1	TRBJ2-3	TGTGCCAGCAGTGAAGCGTCGGCCTCACGAGAGGCGCAGTATTTT	CASSEASASREAQYF
few	-	TRBV5-8	TRBJ2-1	TGTGCCAGCAGAATTTCTCCATCCGCCATATACAATGAGCAGTTCTTC	CASRISPSAIYNEQFF
once	-	TRBV25-1	TRBJ2-3	TGTGCCAGCAGCATCTTCGGCACGCTCACAGATACGCAGTATTTT	CASSIFGTLTDTQYF
-	-	TRBV27	TRBJ1-2	TGTGCCAGCAGTTTGGGCAGGGCTAACTATGGCTACACCTTC	CASSLGRANYGYTF
-	-	TRBV6-5	TRBJ1-1	TGTGCCAGCAGTTACACGGAGGACACTGAAGCTTTCTTT	CASSYTEDTEAFF
-	TRBD1	TRBV7-6	TRBJ2-1	TGTGCCAGCAGCCAATTCTCGGGACAGGGGGCGGCCGAGCAGTTCTTC	CASSQFSGQGAAEQFF